Below, one T cell receptor (beta chain) is given with its context. The antigen is unknown. This sample was included in a study of T cell responses to AZD1222 COVID-19 vaccine. The data were produced by immunoSEQ multiplex PCR, yet TCRdb's version contains in-frame clones alone and is incomplete. The sample lists approximately 150,000 clones, around 90% seen once, with around 8% in the top ten. Overall study results and limits: Targets within unmutated variant regions were reportedly found for nearly half of spike-specific TCRs.

This TCR derives from an adult who received the MenACWY meningococcal vaccine as a control. Source: peripheral blood, taken 28 days after the second dose of the MenACWY control vaccine.

The CDR3 sequence is CASSEVGTDANTGELFF. CDR3 nucleotide sequence: TGTGCCAGCAGTGAAGTCGGGACGGACGCGAACACCGGGGAGCTGTTTTTT. The chain couples TRBV2 to TRBJ2-2; D is tentatively TRBD1 or TRBD2 (5 bases each). V shed 1 base and J shed 0 bases, with 12 bases lying between them. Germline-derived CDR1 and CDR2 are SNHLY and FYNNEI. CDR3 length: 17 residues.